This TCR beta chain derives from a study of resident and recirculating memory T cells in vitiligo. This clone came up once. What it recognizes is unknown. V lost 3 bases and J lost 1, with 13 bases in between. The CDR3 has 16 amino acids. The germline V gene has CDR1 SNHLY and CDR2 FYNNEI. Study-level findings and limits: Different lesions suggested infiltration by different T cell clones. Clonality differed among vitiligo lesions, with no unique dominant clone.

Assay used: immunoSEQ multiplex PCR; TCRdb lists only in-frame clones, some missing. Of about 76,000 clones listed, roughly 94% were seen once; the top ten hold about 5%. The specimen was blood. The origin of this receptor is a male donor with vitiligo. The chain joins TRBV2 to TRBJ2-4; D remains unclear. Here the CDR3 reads CASSEGSPRAKNIQYF. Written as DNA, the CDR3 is TGTGCCAGCAGTGAGGGCTCCCCCAGGGCCAAAAACATTCAGTACTTC. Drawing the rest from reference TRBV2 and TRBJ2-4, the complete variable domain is EPEVTQTPSHQVTQMGQEVILRCVPISNHLYFYWYRQILGQKVEFLVSFYNNEISEKSEIFDDQFSVERPDGSNFTLKIRSTKLEDSAMYFCASSEGSPRAKNIQYFGAGTRLSVL.